The rows below give T cell receptor beta chains drawn from one sample of a study of blood T cell repertoires in COVID-19. The protocol was immunoSEQ multiplex PCR, while the TCRdb copy is restricted to in-frame clones and leaves out a portion. The table includes approximately 300,000 clones, just under 90% detected once. Specimen: PBMCs or T cells enriched from blood (not recorded which). The receptors shown here come from a woman aged 25 to 39 who had recovered from COVID-19. The CDR3 runs from the conserved cysteine through the conserved F or W. A D gene is named only where the DNA matches it firmly. Size tells how often a clone was seen (once, few, many) or the class of an expanded clone, and some rows leave it out.

V	J	length	D	size	DNA	CDR3
TRBV2	TRBJ1-5	14	.	.	TGTGCCAGCAGTGAGGGTACGGGAAATCAGCCCCAGCATTTT	CASSEGTGNQPQHF
TRBV5-1	TRBJ1-4	17	TRBD1	once	TGCGCCAGCAGCTTGATCGGGACAGGGGCCGTTAGTGAAAAACTGTTTTTT	CASSLIGTGAVSEKLFF
TRBV7-2	TRBJ2-3	16	TRBD1	once	TGTGCCAGCAGCTCTAGACAGGGACGGAGCACAGATACGCAGTATTTT	CASSSRQGRSTDTQYF
TRBV28	TRBJ2-1	13	TRBD1	.	TGTGCCAGCACCCCGGACAGGGCTAGGTTTGGGTTCTTC	CASTPDRARFGFF
TRBV7-6	TRBJ2-1	18	TRBD2	.	TGTGCCAGCAGCCTACGGGGGGGTGACTACTTCTCCTACAATGAGCAGTTCTTC	CASSLRGGDYFSYNEQFF
TRBV2	TRBJ1-5	15	.	.	TGTGCCAGCAGTAATACAGCCTATAGCAATCAGCCCCAGCATTTT	CASSNTAYSNQPQHF
TRBV9	TRBJ2-3	14	.	.	TGTGCCAGCAGCGTAGGTCCAGGCACAGATACGCAGTATTTT	CASSVGPGTDTQYF
TRBV10-3	TRBJ2-7	14	.	.	TGTGCCATCAGTGAGGGGCAGGGTTACTACGAGCAGTACTTC	CAISEGQGYYEQYF
TRBV12-3/TRBV12-4	TRBJ2-2	13	.	few	TGTGCCAGCAGTTTAGACAGGGCCGGGGAGCTGTTTTTT	CASSLDRAGELFF
TRBV7-9	TRBJ2-7	18	TRBD2	.	TGTGCCAGCAGCCAAGCGGGACTAGCGGGAGTACTTTTCCACGAGCAGTACTTC	CASSQAGLAGVLFHEQYF
TRBV7-3	TRBJ1-6	12	.	.	TGTGCCAGCAGCTTACGGGATTCACCCCTCCACTTT	CASSLRDSPLHF
TRBV3-1/TRBV3-2	TRBJ2-3	18	TRBD2	few	TGTGCCAGCAGCCCCAGATACCTACGGGGGGGGCTCACAGATACGCAGTATTTT	CASSPRYLRGGLTDTQYF
TRBV21-1	TRBJ1-5	18	.	few	TGTGCCAGCAGCAAAGTTGGAGGATGGGGAGATAGCAATCAGCCCCAGCATTTT	CASSKVGGWGDSNQPQHF
TRBV27	TRBJ1-4	14	TRBD1	once	TGTGCCAGCAGAGACGGACAGGGATATGAAAAACTGTTTTTT	CASRDGQGYEKLFF
TRBV2	TRBJ2-5	12	.	.	TGTGCCAGCAGTGGGACAGATGAGACCCAGTACTTC	CASSGTDETQYF
TRBV28	TRBJ1-5	16	TRBD1	.	TGTGCCAGCAGTACCCAACCGGGACAGGGAAATCAGCCCCAGCATTTT	CASSTQPGQGNQPQHF
TRBV7-9	TRBJ2-5	16	TRBD2	.	TGTGCCAGCAGCCCGGGCGGACTAGCGGGAGGAGAGACCCAGTACTTC	CASSPGGLAGGETQYF
TRBV3-1/TRBV3-2	TRBJ1-2	12	.	.	TGTGCCAGCAGCTTAGTGAGGGGGGGCTACACCTTC	CASSLVRGGYTF
TRBV18	TRBJ1-5	14	TRBD1	.	TGTGCCAGCTCTTCCGGGACAGGGAATCAGCCCCAGCATTTT	CASSSGTGNQPQHF
TRBV10-1	TRBJ1-1	13	.	few	TGCGCCAGCAGACCTACAGGGAACACTGAAGCTTTCTTT	CASRPTGNTEAFF
TRBV18	TRBJ2-1	17	TRBD1	.	TGTGCCAGCTCACTGGAGACAGGGTATGAATTTCTAAATGAGCAGTTCTTC	CASSLETGYEFLNEQFF
TRBV29-1	TRBJ1-5	13	.	once	TGCAGCGTGGCGGACTTGAAAAATCAGCCCCAGCATTTT	CSVADLKNQPQHF
TRBV27	TRBJ1-5	15	TRBD1	.	TGTGCCAGCAGTCTACAGGGACAGGGGTATCAGCCCCAGCATTTT	CASSLQGQGYQPQHF
TRBV27	TRBJ2-3	13	.	.	TGTGCCAGCAGTTCCTTTCGGGGAAATACGCAGTATTTT	CASSSFRGNTQYF
TRBV6-5	TRBJ1-2	15	.	once	TGTGCCAGCAAATTAGGAGGGAACCCTAACTATGGCTACACCTTC	CASKLGGNPNYGYTF
TRBV9	TRBJ1-2	14	.	once	TGTGCCAGCAGCCCCGTGGGAGGGGGTTATGGCTACACCTTC	CASSPVGGGYGYTF
TRBV28	TRBJ1-3	15	.	.	TGTGCCAGCAGCCATGGCGGGACCTCAGGAAACACCATATATTTT	CASSHGGTSGNTIYF
TRBV18	TRBJ2-3	14	TRBD1	.	TGTGCCAGCTCCGGACAGGGGAGGTTGGATACGCAGTATTTT	CASSGQGRLDTQYF
TRBV5-4	TRBJ1-5	12	.	.	TGTGCCAGCAGCTTGGATGAGCAGCCCCAGCATTTT	CASSLDEQPQHF
TRBV5-4	TRBJ1-4	15	TRBD1	.	TGTGCCAGCAGCGACCGGGACAGGGGGGATGAAAAACTGTTTTTT	CASSDRDRGDEKLFF
TRBV19	TRBJ1-4	13	.	.	TGTGCCAGCCAATGGAGGGTAGAGGAAAAACTGTTTTTT	CASQWRVEEKLFF
TRBV6-2/TRBV6-3	TRBJ2-1	11	.	.	TGTGCCAGCAGTTATCGGGCTAGCCAGTTCTTC	CASSYRASQFF
TRBV3-1/TRBV3-2	TRBJ2-1	15	TRBD2	.	TGTGCCAGCAGCCAACAGCCGGGACTAGCGAATGAGCAGTTCTTC	CASSQQPGLANEQFF
TRBV3-1/TRBV3-2	TRBJ2-2	15	.	.	TGTGCCAGCAGCCAAGAACGGGCGGGCACCGGGGAGCTGTTTTTT	CASSQERAGTGELFF
TRBV2	TRBJ2-1	16	TRBD2	.	TGTGCCAGCGGACTAGCGGGGTGGGGCTCCTACAATGAGCAGTTCTTC	CASGLAGWGSYNEQFF
TRBV5-1	TRBJ1-6	14	.	.	TGCGCCAGCAGCTTGGCAGGATACGGTGTGCCCCTCCACTTT	CASSLAGYGVPLHF